A single sample is the source of the 9 T cell receptor beta chains below, sequenced in a study of blood T cells in healthy people across ages (dated by TCRdb to between 2015 and 2016). The library was built by means of 5' RACE. Data came from an Illumina HiSeq 2500. A second PCR of roughly 6 to 11 cycles was run with a J-beta primer mix and a sample-barcoded 5' primer. TCRdb reprocessing: public reads trimmed at Q25 with fastp, clones called with MiXCR, in-frame beta chains kept. One record per CDR3 amino acid sequence lists the most common genes and DNA. This sample lists about 1.1 million distinct CDR3 sequences; 35% to 45% were detected once. About an eighth of the sample rests with the top ten. The sequenced material came from blood. The receptors come from a man aged 18 to 35 in good health.

This clonotype was counted a few times. The V gene is TRBV9, the J gene TRBJ1-2, with D perhaps matching TRBD1 (6 bases). In germline, CDR1 is SGDLS, CDR2 YYNGEE. The CDR3 is made up of 15 amino acids. V was shortened by 4 bases and J by 8 bases, with 21 bases between the two germline ends. The DNA of the CDR3 is TGTGCCAGCAGCCTCTACCCCACCGGGACAATCGGCTACACCTTC. This gives the protein CASSLYPTGTIGYTF.

The gene calls are TRBV12-3 or TRBV12-4 and TRBJ1-5; possibly TRBD1 for D (5 bases). V was clipped by 5 bases and J by 3 bases, with 17 bases between them. The CDR3 covers 16 residues. The CDR3 reads CASSRRFAGNNQPQHF. CDR3 sequence (DNA): TGTGCCAGCAGTCGACGCTTCGCAGGGAACAATCAGCCCCAGCATTTT.

This chain joins TRBV21-1 and TRBJ1-1. TRBV21-1 is recorded as a pseudogene. CDR3 size: 14 residues. CDR3 DNA: TGTGCCAGCAGCAATAGGGAGATGAACACTGAAGCTTTCTTT. It encodes CASSNREMNTEAFF.

With respect to this clonotype: This may stem from a read error, because a much larger clone lies one nucleotide away. This rearrangement joins TRBV10-3 to TRBJ1-5; possible D gene TRBD1, 6 bases. CDR1 ENHRY and CDR2 SYGVKD come from the germline V gene. V was trimmed by 4 bases and J by 5 bases, leaving 9 bases between them. The CDR3 is 13 residues long. CDR3 DNA: TGTGCCATCAGTGGGTCAGGGGATCAGCCCCAGCATTTT. Amino acids: CAISGSGDQPQHF.

This clonotype was counted a few times. This chain links TRBV7-2 with TRBJ1-1; D might be TRBD1 (6 bases). V was trimmed by 5 bases and J by 5 bases, leaving 9 bases between them. The CDR3 covers 12 residues. Germline assignment: CDR1 SGHTA and CDR2 FQGNSA. CDR3 loop: CASSVDRTEAFF. The CDR3 DNA follows: TGTGCCAGCAGCGTCGACAGGACTGAAGCTTTCTTT.

V usage is TRBV7-8 and J usage is TRBJ1-5, with D perhaps TRBD1 (6 bases). Germline values: CDR1 SGHVS, CDR2 FQNEAQ. The CDR3 consists of 18 residues. With 5 bases removed from V and 7 bases from J, the gap between germline ends came to 27 bases. CDR3 DNA sequence: TGTGCCAGCAGCATGAGAGCCCTTGGGGCAGGGGAAGACCAGCCCCAGCATTTT. It yields the protein CASSMRALGAGEDQPQHF.

The chain employs TRBV7-2 and TRBJ1-6; D is undetermined. CDR1 and CDR2 (germline): SGHTA, FQGNSA. Trimming shortened V by 1 base and J by 6 bases, and 16 bases separated the two germline ends. This CDR3 region has 17 residues. As DNA, the CDR3 is TGTGCCAGCAGCTTAGTCTTGGGTACGGGGTTTAATTCACCCCTCCACTTT. Its protein is CASSLVLGTGFNSPLHF. Based on the CDR3 plus reference TRBV7-2 and TRBJ1-6, the full variable domain is GAGVSQSPSNKVTEKGKDVELRCDPISGHTALYWYRQSLGQGLEFLIYFQGNSAPDKSGLPSDRFSAERTGGSVSTLTIQRTQQEDSAVYLCASSLVLGTGFNSPLHFGNGTRLTVT.

The rearrangement joins TRBV20-1 to TRBJ1-1; weak D call: TRBD1 (6 bases). This CDR3 spans 12 amino acids. Germline values: CDR1 DFQATT, CDR2 SNEGSKA (reference sequence). Trimming pared 5 bases from V and 8 bases from J, leaving 15 bases between. The CDR3 sequence: CSAEGGFGEAFF. Written as DNA, the CDR3 is TGCAGTGCTGAAGGGGGATTTGGGGAAGCTTTCTTT.

The chain uses TRBV30 and TRBJ2-3, with no clear D. The CDR3 consists of 15 residues. CDR1 and CDR2 (germline): GTSNPN, SVGIG (reference sequence). Trimming removed 4 bases from V and 0 bases from J, with 14 bases in between. The CDR3 spells CAWISSLTSTDTQYF. CDR3 nucleotide sequence: TGTGCCTGGATATCTTCCTTGACGAGCACAGATACGCAGTATTTT.